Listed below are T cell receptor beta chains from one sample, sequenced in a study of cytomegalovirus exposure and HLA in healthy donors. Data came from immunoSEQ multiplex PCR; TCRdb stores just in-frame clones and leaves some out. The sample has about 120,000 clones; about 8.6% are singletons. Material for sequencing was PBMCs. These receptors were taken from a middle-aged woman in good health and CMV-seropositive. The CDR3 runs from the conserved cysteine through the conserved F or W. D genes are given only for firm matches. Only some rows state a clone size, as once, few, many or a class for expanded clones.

DNA: TGTGCCAGCAGTTTGAAGCCCTCGGGGGAAACTGAAGCTTTCTTT
CDR3: CASSLKPSGETEAFF
D: NA
J: TRBJ1-1
size: NA
V: TRBV28

DNA: TGTGCCTGGAGCATTCAGGGGGTCGGCACTGAAGCTTTCTTT
CDR3: CAWSIQGVGTEAFF
D: TRBD1
J: TRBJ1-1
size: NA
V: TRBV30

DNA: TGTGCCAGCAGTGGGACTAGCGGGGGCACAGATACGCAGTATTTT
CDR3: CASSGTSGGTDTQYF
D: TRBD2
J: TRBJ2-3
size: few
V: TRBV28

DNA: TGTGCCAGCAGTCGACAGGGAATGGTCGAGCAGTACTTC
CDR3: CASSRQGMVEQYF
D: TRBD1
J: TRBJ2-7
size: NA
V: TRBV6-5

DNA: TGTGCCAGCAGTCGACAGGGAGTGAACACTGAAGCTTTCTTT
CDR3: CASSRQGVNTEAFF
D: TRBD1
J: TRBJ1-1
size: NA
V: TRBV7-9

DNA: TGTGCCAGCAGCCGAACAGGGGTGGGGGAGCAGTACTTC
CDR3: CASSRTGVGEQYF
D: TRBD1
J: TRBJ2-7
size: NA
V: TRBV6-5

DNA: TGTGCCAGCAGCTTAGAAAGTAATCGGGGGGATGGCTACACCTTC
CDR3: CASSLESNRGDGYTF
D: NA
J: TRBJ1-2
size: NA
V: TRBV7-9

DNA: TGTGCCAGCAGTTCCCCCCGGGGGGCTGATGGGGAGACCCAGTACTTC
CDR3: CASSSPRGADGETQYF
D: NA
J: TRBJ2-5
size: NA
V: TRBV28

DNA: TGTGCCAGCAGCCGGGACAGGAGGTCATACTATGGCTACACCTTC
CDR3: CASSRDRRSYYGYTF
D: TRBD1
J: TRBJ1-2
size: few
V: TRBV11-2

DNA: TGTGCCAGCAGTTCCGGGACAGGCTTCGGCTACACCTTC
CDR3: CASSSGTGFGYTF
D: TRBD1
J: TRBJ1-2
size: NA
V: TRBV27

DNA: TGTGCCAGCAACAACATGAACACTGAAGCTTTCTTT
CDR3: CASNNMNTEAFF
D: NA
J: TRBJ1-1
size: NA
V: TRBV5-6

DNA: TGTGCCAGCAGCGTTACAGGGCTTAGTGAGCAGTTCTTC
CDR3: CASSVTGLSEQFF
D: NA
J: TRBJ2-1
size: NA
V: TRBV9

DNA: TGCGCCAGCAGCCCGCAACTAGCGGTCACAGATACGCAGTATTTT
CDR3: CASSPQLAVTDTQYF
D: TRBD2
J: TRBJ2-3
size: NA
V: TRBV5-1

DNA: TGTGCCTGGAGTGTCGGGACAGAAGCCTACGAGCAGTACTTC
CDR3: CAWSVGTEAYEQYF
D: TRBD1
J: TRBJ2-7
size: NA
V: TRBV30

DNA: TGTGCCAGCTCACCAACGGACAGGGGGCGGGACACTGAAGCTTTCTTT
CDR3: CASSPTDRGRDTEAFF
D: TRBD1
J: TRBJ1-1
size: NA
V: TRBV18

DNA: TGTGCCAGCAGCCAAGATGCTCGGTCACCCCTCCACTTT
CDR3: CASSQDARSPLHF
D: NA
J: TRBJ1-6
size: NA
V: TRBV14

DNA: TGTGCCAGCAGTCTGAGAGGTCTGAATGAAAAACTGTTTTTT
CDR3: CASSLRGLNEKLFF
D: NA
J: TRBJ1-4
size: few
V: TRBV27

DNA: TGTGCCAGCAGTCCCGGGATGGGGGGGATCACAGATACGCAGTATTTT
CDR3: CASSPGMGGITDTQYF
D: TRBD2
J: TRBJ2-3
size: NA
V: TRBV6-6

DNA: TGTGCCAGCAGTGAAGGTCTCCGGTCCTACGAGCAGTACTTC
CDR3: CASSEGLRSYEQYF
D: NA
J: TRBJ2-7
size: few
V: TRBV2

DNA: TGTGCCAGCAGTTACGGGTGGGGAGGACGGAACACTGAAGCTTTCTTT
CDR3: CASSYGWGGRNTEAFF
D: NA
J: TRBJ1-1
size: NA
V: TRBV6-5

DNA: TGTGCCAGTAGTAGAGAGTCGGGGGAAAAACTGTTTTTT
CDR3: CASSRESGEKLFF
D: NA
J: TRBJ1-4
size: NA
V: TRBV19

DNA: TGCGCCACCACGCGGGCCAGGTTGGCTGAAGCTTTCTTT
CDR3: CATTRARLAEAFF
D: NA
J: TRBJ1-1
size: few
V: TRBV10-2

DNA: TGTGCCAGCAGTACTCCGGGACTAGACCTCAATACGCAGTATTTT
CDR3: CASSTPGLDLNTQYF
D: TRBD2
J: TRBJ2-3
size: NA
V: TRBV2

DNA: TGTGCCAGCAGCCTACGGACAGCAACTAATGAAAAACTGTTTTTT
CDR3: CASSLRTATNEKLFF
D: NA
J: TRBJ1-4
size: NA
V: TRBV5-6

DNA: TGCGCCAGCAGCTTACCAGGGACAGTTTTTACCTACGAGCAGTACTTC
CDR3: CASSLPGTVFTYEQYF
D: TRBD1
J: TRBJ2-7
size: NA
V: TRBV5-1

DNA: TGTGCCTGGAGTGTATACCCCTCAGAGGGTGAAAAACTGTTTTTT
CDR3: CAWSVYPSEGEKLFF
D: NA
J: TRBJ1-4
size: few
V: TRBV30

DNA: TGTGCCAGCAGCTTATCCCACAGGCCTTCTGGAAACACCATATATTTT
CDR3: CASSLSHRPSGNTIYF
D: NA
J: TRBJ1-3
size: NA
V: TRBV7-3

DNA: TGTGCCAGCAGTCTACGGGTTAACACTGAAGCTTTCTTT
CDR3: CASSLRVNTEAFF
D: NA
J: TRBJ1-1
size: NA
V: TRBV25-1

DNA: TGTGCCACCAGCAGATCCAGGGATTTGGGAACTGAAGCTTTCTTT
CDR3: CATSRSRDLGTEAFF
D: NA
J: TRBJ1-1
size: few
V: TRBV15

DNA: TGTGCCGGTAGTCCCCCGGGTAGCAATCAGCCCCAGCATTTT
CDR3: CAGSPPGSNQPQHF
D: NA
J: TRBJ1-5
size: NA
V: TRBV19

DNA: TGTGCCAGCAGTTACTCGGGGCAGGGCAACACTGAAGCTTTCTTT
CDR3: CASSYSGQGNTEAFF
D: NA
J: TRBJ1-1
size: NA
V: TRBV6-6

DNA: TGCGCCAGCAGCTTGACAGGGGGTTCGAGCAATCAGCCCCAGCATTTT
CDR3: CASSLTGGSSNQPQHF
D: TRBD1
J: TRBJ1-5
size: NA
V: TRBV5-1

DNA: TGTGCCAGCAGTTTAGGGACAGGAAGCTCCTACAATGAGCAGTTCTTC
CDR3: CASSLGTGSSYNEQFF
D: TRBD1
J: TRBJ2-1
size: NA
V: TRBV27

DNA: TGTGCCAGCAGTTTCAGGGGCGGATCCACGGGCACTGAAGCTTTCTTT
CDR3: CASSFRGGSTGTEAFF
D: NA
J: TRBJ1-1
size: NA
V: TRBV6-5

DNA: TGTGCCAGCAGTCTTAGACAGGGAGGCGGCTATGGCTACACCTTC
CDR3: CASSLRQGGGYGYTF
D: TRBD1
J: TRBJ1-2
size: NA
V: TRBV27

DNA: TGTGCCAGCAGCCTCGGACAGGGCTACGAGCAGTACTTC
CDR3: CASSLGQGYEQYF
D: TRBD1
J: TRBJ2-7
size: NA
V: TRBV2

DNA: TGTGCCACCAGCAGGGGGACAGGTAGCTCCTACAATGAGCAGTTCTTC
CDR3: CATSRGTGSSYNEQFF
D: TRBD1
J: TRBJ2-1
size: NA
V: TRBV15

DNA: TGTGCCAGCAGCCCCCAGACTGGCGTGGAAACCCAGTACTTC
CDR3: CASSPQTGVETQYF
D: NA
J: TRBJ2-5
size: NA
V: TRBV7-3

DNA: TGTGCCAGCCTTGGGCCTAACTATGGCTACACCTTC
CDR3: CASLGPNYGYTF
D: NA
J: TRBJ1-2
size: few
V: TRBV7-9

DNA: TGTGCCAGCACATCAGGGACAGGGAACGCTGGCTACACCTTC
CDR3: CASTSGTGNAGYTF
D: TRBD1
J: TRBJ1-2
size: NA
V: TRBV6-1

DNA: TGTGCCTGGAGTGTAACAACCAACACTGAAGCTTTCTTT
CDR3: CAWSVTTNTEAFF
D: NA
J: TRBJ1-1
size: NA
V: TRBV30

DNA: TGCGCCAGCAGCTCCGACACGATCTCCTACGAGCAGTACTTC
CDR3: CASSSDTISYEQYF
D: NA
J: TRBJ2-7
size: few
V: TRBV5-1

DNA: TGCAGCGTTCAGGGGGATGGAAACACCATATATTTT
CDR3: CSVQGDGNTIYF
D: TRBD1
J: TRBJ1-3
size: NA
V: TRBV29-1

DNA: TGTGCCAGCAGCCGGGACTACCGAACCTCTGGGGGGGAGCTGTTTTTT
CDR3: CASSRDYRTSGGELFF
D: TRBD2
J: TRBJ2-2
size: few
V: TRBV27